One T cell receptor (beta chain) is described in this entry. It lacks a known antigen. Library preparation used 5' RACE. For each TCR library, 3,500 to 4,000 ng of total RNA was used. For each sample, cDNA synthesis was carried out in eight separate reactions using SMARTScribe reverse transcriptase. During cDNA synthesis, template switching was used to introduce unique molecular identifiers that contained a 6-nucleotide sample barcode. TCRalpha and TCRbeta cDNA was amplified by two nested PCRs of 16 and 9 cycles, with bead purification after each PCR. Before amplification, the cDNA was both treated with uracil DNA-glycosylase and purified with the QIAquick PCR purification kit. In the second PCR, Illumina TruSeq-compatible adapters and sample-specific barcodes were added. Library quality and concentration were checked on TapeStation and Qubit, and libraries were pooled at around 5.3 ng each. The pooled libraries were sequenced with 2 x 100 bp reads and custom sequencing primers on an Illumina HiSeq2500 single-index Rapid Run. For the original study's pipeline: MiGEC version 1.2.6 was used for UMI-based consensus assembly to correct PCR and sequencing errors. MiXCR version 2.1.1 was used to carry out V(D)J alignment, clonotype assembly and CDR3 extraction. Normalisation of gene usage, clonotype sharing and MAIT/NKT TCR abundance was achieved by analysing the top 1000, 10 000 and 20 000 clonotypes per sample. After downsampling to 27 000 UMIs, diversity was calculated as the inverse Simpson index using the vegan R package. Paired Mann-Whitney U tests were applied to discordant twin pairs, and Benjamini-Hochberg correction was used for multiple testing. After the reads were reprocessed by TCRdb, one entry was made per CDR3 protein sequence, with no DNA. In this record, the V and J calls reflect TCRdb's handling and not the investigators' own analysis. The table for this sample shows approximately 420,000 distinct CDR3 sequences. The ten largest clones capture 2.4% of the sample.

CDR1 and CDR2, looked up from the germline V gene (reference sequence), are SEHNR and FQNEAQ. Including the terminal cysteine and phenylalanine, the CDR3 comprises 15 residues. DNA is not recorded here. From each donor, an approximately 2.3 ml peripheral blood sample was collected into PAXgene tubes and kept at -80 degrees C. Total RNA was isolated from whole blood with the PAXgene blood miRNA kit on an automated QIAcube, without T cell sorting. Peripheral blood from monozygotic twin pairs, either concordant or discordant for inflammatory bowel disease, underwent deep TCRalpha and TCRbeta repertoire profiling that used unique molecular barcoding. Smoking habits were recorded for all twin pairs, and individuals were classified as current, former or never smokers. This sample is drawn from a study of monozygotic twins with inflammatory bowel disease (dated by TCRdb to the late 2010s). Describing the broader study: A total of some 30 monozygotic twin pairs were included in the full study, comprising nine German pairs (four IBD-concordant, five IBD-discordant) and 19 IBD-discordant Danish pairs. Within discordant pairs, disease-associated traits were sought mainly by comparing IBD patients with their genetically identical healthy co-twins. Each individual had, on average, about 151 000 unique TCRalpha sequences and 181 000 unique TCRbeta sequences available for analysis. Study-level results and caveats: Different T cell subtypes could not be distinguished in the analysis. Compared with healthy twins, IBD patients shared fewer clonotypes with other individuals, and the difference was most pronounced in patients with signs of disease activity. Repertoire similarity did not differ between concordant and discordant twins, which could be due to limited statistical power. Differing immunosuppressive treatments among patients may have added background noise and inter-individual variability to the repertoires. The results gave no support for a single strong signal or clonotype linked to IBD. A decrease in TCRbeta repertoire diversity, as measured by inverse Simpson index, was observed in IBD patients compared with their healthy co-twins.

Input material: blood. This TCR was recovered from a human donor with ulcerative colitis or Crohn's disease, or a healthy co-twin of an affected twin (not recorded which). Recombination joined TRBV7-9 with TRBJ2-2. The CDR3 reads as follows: CASSFPRYNTGELFF.